A selection of T cell receptor beta chains follows, all from one sample in a study of T cells in localized non-small cell lung cancer. Libraries were prepared by immunoSEQ multiplex PCR; TCRdb keeps only in-frame clonotypes and omits some of them. The repertoire includes more than 20,000 clones, roughly 90% of them detected once, and less than 15% sits in the top ten. This specimen consisted of peripheral blood, obtained before any cancer treatment. Receptor source: a female donor of 60 years or more with stage I lung adenocarcinoma. CDR3s include the opening cysteine and the closing phenylalanine or tryptophan. A D gene is named only where the DNA matches it firmly. Part of the rows lack a size; the others show once, few, many or a class for expanded clones.

TRBV27	-	TRBJ2-1	TRBD2	TGTGCCAGCAGTCCACATCTACTAGCGCGGAGCTCCTACAATGAGCAGTTCTTC	CASSPHLLARSSYNEQFF
TRBV11-2	-	TRBJ1-1	-	TGTGCCAGCAGCTTGGGAAGCGGCACTGAAGCTTTCTTT	CASSLGSGTEAFF
TRBV27	-	TRBJ1-2	TRBD1	TGTGCCAGCAGGGGACAGGCCCGCGGCTACACCTTC	CASRGQARGYTF
TRBV10-1	-	TRBJ2-1	-	TGCGCCAGCAGTTCTGGCGGGGGCCTATACAATGAGCAGTTCTTC	CASSSGGGLYNEQFF
TRBV30	once	TRBJ1-3	-	TGTGCCTGGAGTTCTGGAAACACCATATATTTT	CAWSSGNTIYF
TRBV7-9	once	TRBJ2-1	-	TGTGCCAGCAGCTCCCTGGAACGGGGGAGCTCCTACAATGAGCAGTTCTTC	CASSSLERGSSYNEQFF
TRBV5-6	-	TRBJ2-7	-	TGTGCCAGCAGCTTCTTGGAGGCCTACGAGCAGTACTTC	CASSFLEAYEQYF
TRBV5-8	-	TRBJ1-1	-	TGTGCCAGCAGCCGCTTACTAGGGGCCCGAACAAAGAACACTGAAGCTTTCTTT	CASSRLLGARTKNTEAFF
TRBV18	-	TRBJ2-3	-	TGTGCCAGCTCACCACAACAGGGTGGGGATACGCAGTATTTT	CASSPQQGGDTQYF
TRBV6-6	once	TRBJ1-3	-	TGTGCCAGCAGCGAAGGACAGGGAAACACCATATATTTT	CASSEGQGNTIYF
TRBV27	-	TRBJ2-4	-	TGTGCCAGCAGTTTATCGATAAGGGACAGAAGGGAGGAGGACAAAAACATTCAGTACTTC	CASSLSIRDRREEDKNIQYF
TRBV10-3	once	TRBJ1-4	TRBD1	TGTGCCATCAGTGAGTCGGACAGGGAAGAAAAACTGTTTTTT	CAISESDREEKLFF
TRBV9	-	TRBJ1-2	-	TGTGCCAGCAGCGTAGGGACAGCCTCCTATGGCTACACCTTC	CASSVGTASYGYTF
TRBV5-4	-	TRBJ1-1	-	TGTGCCAGCAGCTTGGGCGGGGTAGGTAAGATGAACACTGAAGCTTTCTTT	CASSLGGVGKMNTEAFF
TRBV6-5	-	TRBJ1-2	-	TGTGCCAGCAGTGCACAGGGTGGGGGCAATGGCTACACCTTC	CASSAQGGGNGYTF
TRBV29-1	-	TRBJ2-3	-	TGCAGCGGGGACAACCTTCGGGATACGCAGTATTTT	CSGDNLRDTQYF
TRBV30	-	TRBJ1-2	TRBD1	TGTGCCCAAGACAGGGGGCTTGGCTACACCTTC	CAQDRGLGYTF
TRBV6-1	-	TRBJ2-1	TRBD2	TGTGCCAGCGGGGCTAGCGGGAGGAATGAGCAGTTCTTC	CASGASGRNEQFF
TRBV2	-	TRBJ1-6	-	TGTGCCAGCACAACAGATTGGAATTCACCCCTCCACTTT	CASTTDWNSPLHF
TRBV19	-	TRBJ1-2	-	TGTGCCAGTAGTATCCCAAACAGCTTCGGCTATGGCTACACCTTC	CASSIPNSFGYGYTF
TRBV29-1	-	TRBJ2-2	-	TGCAGCGTTGAAAAGGCAGGCCCCGGGGATCTGTTTTTT	CSVEKAGPGDLFF
TRBV11-3	once	TRBJ2-7	-	TGTGCCAGCAGCTTAGGAGGGGGGGCCTACGAGCAGTACTTC	CASSLGGGAYEQYF
TRBV5-4	-	TRBJ2-5	-	TGTGCCAGCGCGGCGGGACCTGAGCGAGAGACCCAGTACTTC	CASAAGPERETQYF
TRBV6-1	-	TRBJ2-4	-	TGTGCCAGCAGTGAAGGTGACAGCTCCTTGGGGGCCAAAAACATTCAGTACTTC	CASSEGDSSLGAKNIQYF
TRBV30	few	TRBJ1-2	-	TGTGCCTGGAGTGTAGGGGGATATGGCTACACCTTC	CAWSVGGYGYTF
TRBV5-4	-	TRBJ1-1	-	TGTGCCAGCAGCTTCGGACCTGAAGCTTTCTTT	CASSFGPEAFF
TRBV5-4	-	TRBJ2-5	-	TGTGCCAGCAGCTCCGGAGCCACGCAAGTTCAAGAGACCCAGTACTTC	CASSSGATQVQETQYF
TRBV5-1	once	TRBJ1-1	-	TGCGCCAGCAGCTTGACGGGGGTGAACACTGAAGCTTTCTTT	CASSLTGVNTEAFF
TRBV1	-	TRBJ1-1	-	TGCACCAGCAGCCAAGTCCGTCTCCGGGACACTGAAGCTTTCTTT	CTSSQVRLRDTEAFF
TRBV5-4	-	TRBJ2-3	TRBD1	TGTGCCAGCAGCTTGCTCTTGGGACAGGGGATAACAGATACGCAGTATTTT	CASSLLLGQGITDTQYF